These T cell receptor beta chains were read from a single sample in a study of T cell responses to AZD1222 COVID-19 vaccine. This table comes from immunoSEQ multiplex PCR, and its TCRdb copy is limited to in-frame clones, with some not included. The table lists 130,000 to 150,000 clones, around four fifths of them singletons, with around 4.1% in the top ten. This sample comprised peripheral blood, obtained on day 0 of MenACWY control vaccination. All receptors derive from an adult in good health. Each CDR3 is given with its conserved first and last residue. A D gene is named only where the DNA matches it firmly. Only part of the rows carry a size: once, few, many, or a class if the clone is expanded.

TRBV18,TRBJ1-2,TRBD1,few,TGTGCCAGCTCACCGGGACAGACACCTAACTATGGCTACACCTTC,CASSPGQTPNYGYTF
TRBV3-1/TRBV3-2,TRBJ1-2,.,.,TGTGCCAGCAGCCAGCTAACAGGTTATGGCTACACCTTC,CASSQLTGYGYTF
TRBV18,TRBJ2-3,TRBD1,.,TGTGCCAGCTCACCACCCTTTTCCGGGACAGGGCCCACAGATACGCAGTATTTT,CASSPPFSGTGPTDTQYF
TRBV19,TRBJ1-5,.,.,TGTGCCAGTCTTTCTCAGGGTAGCAATCAGCCCCAGCATTTT,CASLSQGSNQPQHF
TRBV15,TRBJ1-1,.,.,TGTGCCACCAGCAGAGGGGGGCGCGGGGGGAACACTGAAGCTTTCTTT,CATSRGGRGGNTEAFF
TRBV18,TRBJ1-3,TRBD1,.,TGTGCCAGCTCACCGCCAGGGGGCTCTGGAAACACCATATATTTT,CASSPPGGSGNTIYF
TRBV19,TRBJ1-3,.,.,TGTGCCAGTAGTATCGGGTCCTCTGGAAACACCATATATTTT,CASSIGSSGNTIYF
TRBV5-6,TRBJ2-6,TRBD1,.,TGTGCCAGCAGCTTGGGATCGACAGGGAATTCTGGGGCCAACGTCCTGACTTTC,CASSLGSTGNSGANVLTF
TRBV5-6,TRBJ2-3,.,.,TGTGCCAGCAGCTACGACAGTAGGAGGGAGAATACGCAGTATTTT,CASSYDSRRENTQYF
TRBV28,TRBJ1-2,.,.,TGTGCCAGCACTACGACAGGTCCCAGGGACTATGGCTACACCTTC,CASTTTGPRDYGYTF
TRBV3-1/TRBV3-2,TRBJ1-1,.,.,TGTGCCAGCAGCCCCCCGGGGACTAACACTGAAGCTTTCTTT,CASSPPGTNTEAFF
TRBV3-1/TRBV3-2,TRBJ1-1,.,.,TGTGCCAGCAGCAAAGTAGGTGGGGCTGAAGCTTTCTTT,CASSKVGGAEAFF
TRBV2,TRBJ1-1,TRBD1,.,TGTGCCAGCAGCAAGGCGGACAGGGTGGGAACTGAAGCTTTCTTT,CASSKADRVGTEAFF
TRBV18,TRBJ1-5,.,.,TGTGCCAGCTCACCCGACAGCAGACAGCCCCAGCATTTT,CASSPDSRQPQHF